The 27 T cell receptor beta chains below were found in one sample sequenced in a study of T-cell memory formation after mild COVID-19. In TCRdb, the 5' RACE reads were re-called with MiXCR into one record per CDR3 protein. The sample has roughly 51,000 distinct CDR3 sequences, approximately 7% seen once. Sequencing input: PBMCs or a T cell subset sorted from them (not recorded which). The receptors derive from a man between 18 and 29 years old who had mild COVID-19 (a few samples of this study predate the infection). Cell type and time point are not known.

Ten or more counts support this clonotype. V gene TRBV5-1 combines with J gene TRBJ1-5; D not certain. Germline-derived CDR1 and CDR2 are SGHRS and YFSETQ. The CDR3 is 15 residues long. Trimming cost V 0 bases and J 5 bases, with 12 bases left between them. The CDR3 region has the DNA TGCGCCAGCAGCTTGGATTCCGGGTTCGATCAGCCCCAGCATTTT. It codes for CASSLDSGFDQPQHF.

This clonotype has a count of ten or more. V and J are TRBV5-1 and TRBJ2-2, with TRBD2 matching 10 bases. Germline V lookup: CDR1 SGHRS, CDR2 YFSETQ. With 5 bases clipped from V and 6 bases from J, the junction kept 7 bases outside the gene matches. The CDR3 runs to 15 residues. The DNA for the CDR3 is TGCGCCAGCAGATCCCCCGGGACTAGCGCCGGGGAGCTGTTTTTT. Its translation is CASRSPGTSAGELFF.

This clonotype occurred many times. The chain has TRBV11-1 and TRBJ2-7; 12 bases are a match to TRBD2. J lost 2 bases, V lost 5 bases, and 4 bases had no gene match. The CDR3 spans 15 residues. Germline loops: CDR1 SGHAT, CDR2 FQDESV (reference sequence). The CDR3 here is CASSPRTSGAYEQYF. CDR3 coding DNA: TGTGCCAGCAGCCCACGGACTAGCGGGGCCTACGAGCAGTACTTC.

The rearrangement joins TRBV27 to TRBJ2-3, with D possibly TRBD1 on 6 matching bases. The germline V gene encodes CDR1 MNHEY and CDR2 SMNVEV (reference sequence). The CDR3 is 14 amino acids. V lost 4 bases and J lost 5, with 13 bases in between. CDR3 sequence: CASSSGQGQDTQYF. CDR3 nucleotides: TGTGCCAGCAGTTCCGGGCAGGGACAAGATACGCAGTATTTT.

The table lists this clonotype with a few counts. The V gene is TRBV4-3, the J gene TRBJ2-3; D might be TRBD1 (7 bases). This CDR3 region has 16 residues. From germline, CDR1 is LGHNA and CDR2 YSLEER. Trimming cost V 0 bases and J 2 bases, with 12 bases left between them. The CDR3 coding sequence is TGCGCCAGCAGCCAAGATGGGGGGACAGCCACAGATACGCAGTATTTT. Protein: CASSQDGGTATDTQYF.

The sample holds a few counts of this clonotype. This rearrangement joins TRBV23-1 to TRBJ2-7, with 7 bases lining up with TRBD2. TRBV23-1 is reported as an ORF; its role is uncertain. The length of the CDR3 is 12 residues. J lost 1 base, V lost 6 bases, and 0 bases had no gene match. CDR3 coding DNA: TGCGCCAGCAGGGGAGGGTCCTACGAGCAGTACGTC. Protein: CASRGGSYEQYV.

This chain connects TRBV4-3 to TRBJ2-3; D gene unclear. There are 14 residues in the CDR3. CDR1 and CDR2 from the germline V gene are LGHNA and YSLEER. Trimming stripped 0 bases from V and 3 bases from J, with 7 bases between. CDR3 amino acids: CASSQEAFTDTQYF. The CDR3 DNA follows: TGCGCCAGCAGCCAAGAAGCCTTTACAGATACGCAGTATTTT.

Only a few counts were recorded for this clonotype. This chain links TRBV20-1 with TRBJ1-3; D might be TRBD1 (6 bases). The CDR3 extends over 12 amino acids. With 2 bases removed from V and 4 bases from J, the gap between germline ends came to 6 bases. From germline, CDR1 is DFQATT and CDR2 SNEGSKA (reference sequence). This CDR3 is CSARQGGNTIYF. DNA for the CDR3: TGCAGTGCTAGACAGGGGGGAAACACCATATATTTT.

As to this clonotype: It is unclear where the CDR3 begins or ends on the DNA, so no DNA is shown, and the CDR3 is as TCRdb lists it. J is TRBJ2-2 and V is TRBV28. Ends included, the CDR3 has 14 residues. CDR1 and CDR2 (germline): MDHEN, SYDVKM. This chain's CDR3 is CASSFWFGAGELFF.

The V and J genes are TRBV7-9 and TRBJ2-6; 7 bases align to TRBD1. In germline, CDR1 is SEHNR, CDR2 FQNEAQ (reference sequence). The CDR3 consists of 14 residues. V was pared by 5 bases and J by 8 bases, with 6 bases of the junction left unmatched. CDR3 loop: CASSQTGVTNVLTF. CDR3 coding DNA: TGTGCCAGCAGCCAAACAGGGGTGACCAACGTCCTGACTTTC.

The chain uses TRBV5-1 and TRBJ2-2; 10 bases agree with TRBD1. J was trimmed by 4 bases and V by 3 bases; bases with no gene match: 6. CDR1 is SGHRS, CDR2 YFSETQ, per germline. The CDR3 contains 16 residues. The CDR3, as DNA: TGCGCCAGCAGCTCCCGGGACAGGGGCGGCACCGGGGAGCTGTTTTTT. This gives the protein CASSSRDRGGTGELFF. Full variable domain (remainder filled in from reference TRBV5-1 and TRBJ2-2): KAGVTQTPRYLIKTRGQQVTLSCSPISGHRSVSWYQQTPGQGLQFLFEYFSETQRNKGNFPGRFSGRQFSNSRSEMNVSTLELGDSALYLCASSSRDRGGTGELFFGEGSRLTVL.

This clonotype was counted a few times. The germline gene is not matched at one end of the junction; a read error may be the cause. The V gene is TRBV12-3 or TRBV12-4, the J gene TRBJ2-4, with D uncertain. The length of the CDR3 is 17 residues. CDR3 loop: CANSTARNSLAKNIQYF. In nucleotides, the CDR3 is TGTGCCAACAGTACTGCCCGGAACTCACTAGCCAAAAACATTCAGTACTTC.

This clonotype was seen a few times. This chain uses TRBV7-2 with TRBJ1-4, with 7 bases matching TRBD1. Unmatched junction bases numbered 3, after V lost 5 bases and J lost 0 bases. Germline CDR1 SGHTA, CDR2 FQGNSA. This CDR3 has 15 residues. Here the CDR3 DNA reads TGTGCCAGCAGCCCGGGACAGACAACTAATGAAAAACTGTTTTTT. Residues: CASSPGQTTNEKLFF. The full variable domain, completed using reference TRBV7-2 and TRBJ1-4, is GAGVSQSPSNKVTEKGKDVELRCDPISGHTALYWYRQSLGQGLEFLIYFQGNSAPDKSGLPSDRFSAERTGGSVSTLTIQRTQQEDSAVYLCASSPGQTTNEKLFFGSGTQLSVL.

The CDR3 bases are TGTGCCAGCGGTCAGGGAAACACCGGGGAGCTGTTTTTT. It yields the protein CASGQGNTGELFF. V gene TRBV7-9 combines with J gene TRBJ2-2; possible D gene TRBD1, 5 bases. The CDR3 runs 13 residues. Trimming pared 8 bases from V and 2 bases from J, leaving 9 bases between. Per germline, CDR1 SEHNR and CDR2 FQNEAQ (reference sequence).

This clonotype came up many times. This chain uses TRBV28 with TRBJ2-7; 8 bases line up with TRBD1. V shed 10 bases, J shed 5 bases, and the junction held 7 bases outside the gene matches. Per the germline V gene, CDR1 is MDHEN and CDR2 is SYDVKM. The CDR3 is made up of 12 amino acids. This chain's CDR3 is CATVDRVNEQYV. CDR3 DNA sequence: TGTGCCACCGTGGACAGGGTGAACGAGCAGTACGTC.

Only a few counts were recorded for this clonotype. The chain couples TRBV5-4 to TRBJ1-2, with 7 bases matching TRBD1. Germline V gene lookup returns CDR1 SGHNT and CDR2 YYREEE (reference sequence). Germline trimming cut 4 bases from V and 3 bases from J; bases unmatched to any gene: 3. The CDR3 has 13 residues. CDR3 sequence (DNA): TGTGCCAGCAGCATAACAGGGGACTATGGCTACACCTTC. Its protein product is CASSITGDYGYTF.

This clonotype was counted between two and nine times. The chain uses TRBV12-3 or TRBV12-4 and TRBJ2-1; D remains ambiguous. The CDR3 contains 14 residues. V was cut by 7 bases and J by 5 bases, with 15 bases left in between. The CDR3 bases are TGTGCCAGCACTGTTTTCAACGAGGACAATGAGCAGTTCTTC. It translates to CASTVFNEDNEQFF.

This clonotype was detected only a few times. The chain couples TRBV5-1 to TRBJ2-1; D might be TRBD1 (5 bases). The CDR3 has 14 amino acids. In germline, CDR1 is SGHRS, CDR2 YFSETQ. The germline V and J ends were trimmed by 4 bases and 7 bases, with 15 bases remaining between them. As DNA, the CDR3 is TGCGCCAGCAGCCCAGCGCAGGGATCAAATGAGCAGTTCTTC. This translates into CASSPAQGSNEQFF.

This clonotype was detected only a few times. The chain combines TRBV4-2 with TRBJ2-7, with D possibly being TRBD2 (6 bases). This CDR3 is built from 15 residues. Germline V gene sequence: CDR1 LGHNA, CDR2 YNFKEQ. Trimming removed 4 bases at V and 6 bases at J, with 19 bases between. Here the CDR3 reads CASSPPPPRGGEQYF. Written as DNA, the CDR3 is TGTGCCAGCAGCCCCCCCCCACCTCGGGGAGGCGAGCAGTACTTC.

This clonotype was detected a few times. DNA for the CDR3: TGTGCCAGCAGCTTAGGGACTAGGAGAGAGACCCAGTACTTC. Protein: CASSLGTRRETQYF. This rearrangement joins TRBV7-2 to TRBJ2-5; 7 nucleotides line up with TRBD2. This CDR3 region has 14 residues. CDR1 and CDR2 (germline): SGHTA, FQGNSA. J lost 4 bases, V lost 1 base, and 3 bases had no gene match.

The CDR3 loop reads CASRLAGQDTQYF. The CDR3 coding sequence is TGTGCCAGCAGACTAGCGGGGCAAGATACGCAGTATTTT. This rearrangement joins TRBV12-3 or TRBV12-4 to TRBJ2-3; 10 bases map to TRBD2. CDR3 length equals 13 residues. Losses at the gene ends were 6 bases for V and 5 bases for J; bases not matched to a gene: 2.

This chain joins TRBV5-6 and TRBJ2-1, with D perhaps matching TRBD1 (6 bases). This CDR3 is 13 amino acids long. Germline CDR1 reads SGHDT; CDR2 reads YYEEEE. Trimming took off 4 bases at V and 7 bases at J, with 12 bases between the two ends. In DNA form, the CDR3 reads TGTGCCAGCAGCCCTGGACAGTGGAATGAGCAGTTCTTC. Translating it yields CASSPGQWNEQFF.

This clonotype was seen more than once but under ten times. The chain couples TRBV5-1 to TRBJ1-1; TRBD1 is a possible D gene (5 bases). V was trimmed by 0 bases and J by 3 bases, leaving 9 bases between them. Germline loops: CDR1 SGHRS, CDR2 YFSETQ. The CDR3 is 14 residues long. The CDR3 loop is CASSLVGDDTEAFF. CDR3 in DNA: TGCGCCAGCAGCTTGGTAGGGGATGACACTGAAGCTTTCTTT.

This clonotype appeared a few times. J is TRBJ1-5 and V is TRBV27; the D gene is possibly TRBD1 (6 bases). This CDR3 is 13 amino acids long. Deletions cut 5 bases from V and 9 bases from J, with 14 bases between. The V gene's germline CDR1 is MNHEY and CDR2 SMNVEV (reference sequence). The chain's CDR3 is CASSPTGSTPQHF. As DNA, the CDR3 is TGTGCCAGCAGTCCAACAGGGTCGACGCCCCAGCATTTT.

In its sample, this clonotype was seen many times. The chain combines TRBV7-2 with TRBJ2-5; 7 bases fit TRBD2. The germline V gene encodes CDR1 SGHTA and CDR2 FQGNSA. Losses at the gene ends were 5 bases for V and 2 bases for J; bases not matched to a gene: 8. The CDR3 has 15 residues. This CDR3 is CASSPWTRPQETQYF. CDR3 nucleotide sequence: TGTGCCAGCAGCCCTTGGACTAGACCTCAAGAGACCCAGTACTTC.

This clonotype showed up many times. The chain recombines TRBV7-2 with TRBJ1-4, with TRBD1 matching 11 bases. CDR1 and CDR2 from the germline V gene are SGHTA and FQGNSA. V lost 5 bases to trimming and J lost 6 bases; unmatched junction nucleotides: 2. CDR3 length: 14 residues. CDR3 sequence: CASSVGQGDEKLFF. The CDR3 DNA sequence: TGTGCCAGCAGCGTGGGACAGGGGGATGAAAAACTGTTTTTT.

This clonotype was seen repeatedly, ten times or more. The chain carries TRBV7-6 and TRBJ2-7, with D perhaps TRBD1 (6 bases). This CDR3 is 15 amino acids long. Germline V gene sequence: CDR1 SGHVS, CDR2 FNYEAQ. V dropped 0 bases and J dropped 1 base, with 10 bases sitting between them. The CDR3: CASSLARGNSYEQYV. The CDR3, as DNA: TGTGCCAGCAGCTTAGCCAGGGGCAATTCCTACGAGCAGTACGTC.